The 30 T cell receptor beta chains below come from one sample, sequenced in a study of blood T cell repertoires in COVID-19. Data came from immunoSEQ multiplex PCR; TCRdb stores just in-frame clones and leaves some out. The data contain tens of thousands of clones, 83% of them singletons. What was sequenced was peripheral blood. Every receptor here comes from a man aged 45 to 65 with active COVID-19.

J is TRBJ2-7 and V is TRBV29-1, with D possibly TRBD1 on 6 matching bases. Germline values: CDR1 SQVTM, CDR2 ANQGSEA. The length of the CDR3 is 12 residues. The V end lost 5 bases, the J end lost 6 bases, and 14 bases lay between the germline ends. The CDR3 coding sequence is TGCAGCGTTACGGAACAGGGAATCGAGCAGTACTTC. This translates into CSVTEQGIEQYF.

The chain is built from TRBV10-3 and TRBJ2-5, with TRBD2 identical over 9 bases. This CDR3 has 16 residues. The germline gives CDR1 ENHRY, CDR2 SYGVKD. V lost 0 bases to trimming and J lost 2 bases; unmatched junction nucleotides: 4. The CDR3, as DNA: TGTGCCATCAGTGAGTCTAGCGGGAGAGGGCAAGAGACCCAGTACTTC. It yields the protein CAISESSGRGQETQYF.

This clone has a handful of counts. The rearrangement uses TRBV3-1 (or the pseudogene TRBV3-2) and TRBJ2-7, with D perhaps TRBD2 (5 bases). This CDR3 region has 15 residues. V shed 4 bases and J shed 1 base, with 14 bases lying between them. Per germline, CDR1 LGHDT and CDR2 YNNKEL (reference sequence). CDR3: CASSLGLDSSYEQYF. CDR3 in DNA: TGTGCCAGCAGCCTTGGACTCGACTCTTCCTACGAGCAGTACTTC.

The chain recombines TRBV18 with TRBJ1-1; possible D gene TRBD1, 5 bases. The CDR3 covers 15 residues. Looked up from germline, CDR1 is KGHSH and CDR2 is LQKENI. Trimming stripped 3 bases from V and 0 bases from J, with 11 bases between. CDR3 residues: CASSPRTGVNTEAFF. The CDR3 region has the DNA TGTGCCAGCTCACCGAGGACGGGGGTGAACACTGAAGCTTTCTTT.

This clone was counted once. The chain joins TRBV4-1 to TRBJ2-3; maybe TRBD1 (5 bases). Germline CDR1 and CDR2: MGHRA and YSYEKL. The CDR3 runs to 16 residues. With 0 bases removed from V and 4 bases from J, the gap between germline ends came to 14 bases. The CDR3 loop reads CASSQDLRQGADTQYF. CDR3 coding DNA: TGCGCCAGCAGCCAAGATCTCCGGCAGGGCGCAGATACGCAGTATTTT.

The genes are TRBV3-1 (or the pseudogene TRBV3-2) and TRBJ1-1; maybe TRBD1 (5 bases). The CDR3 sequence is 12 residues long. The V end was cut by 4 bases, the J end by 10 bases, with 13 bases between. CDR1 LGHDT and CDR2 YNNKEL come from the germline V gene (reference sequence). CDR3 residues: CASSPGTPSAFF. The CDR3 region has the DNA TGTGCCAGCAGCCCCGGGACTCCTTCAGCTTTCTTT.

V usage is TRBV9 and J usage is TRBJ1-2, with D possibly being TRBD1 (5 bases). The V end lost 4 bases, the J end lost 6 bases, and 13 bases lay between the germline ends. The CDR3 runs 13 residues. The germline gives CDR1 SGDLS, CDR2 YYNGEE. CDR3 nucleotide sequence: TGTGCCAGCAGCCCACGCGGGGCTGATGGCTACACCTTC. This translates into CASSPRGADGYTF.

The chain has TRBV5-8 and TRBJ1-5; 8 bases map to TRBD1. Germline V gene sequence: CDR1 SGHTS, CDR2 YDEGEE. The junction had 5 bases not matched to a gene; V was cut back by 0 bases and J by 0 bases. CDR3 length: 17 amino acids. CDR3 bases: TGTGCCAGCAGCTTGGAGCAGGGGGCTTATAGCAATCAGCCCCAGCATTTT. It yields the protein CASSLEQGAYSNQPQHF.

The CDR3 protein is CASRPGQGRVSSEQYF. The CDR3 DNA follows: TGTGCCAGCAGGCCGGGACAGGGGCGTGTCTCTTCCGAGCAGTACTTC. The gene calls are TRBV3-1 (or the pseudogene TRBV3-2) and TRBJ2-7; 10 bases agree with TRBD1. Germline trimming cut 6 bases from V and 6 bases from J; bases unmatched to any gene: 14. In germline, CDR1 is LGHDT, CDR2 YNNKEL (reference sequence). The length of the CDR3 is 16 residues.

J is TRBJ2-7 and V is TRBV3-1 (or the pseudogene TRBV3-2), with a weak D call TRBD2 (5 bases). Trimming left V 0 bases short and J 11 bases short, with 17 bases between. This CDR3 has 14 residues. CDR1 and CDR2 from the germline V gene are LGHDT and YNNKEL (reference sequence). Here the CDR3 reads CASSQDPGTALKYF. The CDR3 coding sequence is TGTGCCAGCAGCCAAGACCCGGGAACCGCTTTGAAGTACTTC.

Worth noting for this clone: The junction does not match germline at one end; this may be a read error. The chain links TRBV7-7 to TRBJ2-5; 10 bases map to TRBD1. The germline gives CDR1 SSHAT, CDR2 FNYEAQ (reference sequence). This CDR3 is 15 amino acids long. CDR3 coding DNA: TGTGCTAGCAGCATATCGGGACAGGGGACGGAGACCCAGTACTTC. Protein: CASSISGQGTETQYF.

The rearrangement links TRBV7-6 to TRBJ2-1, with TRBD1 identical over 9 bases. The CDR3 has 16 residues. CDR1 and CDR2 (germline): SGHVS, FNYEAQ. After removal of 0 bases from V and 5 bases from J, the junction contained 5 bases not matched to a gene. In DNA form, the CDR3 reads TGTGCCAGCAGCTTAGCGGATAGGACAGGGGACAATGAGCAGTTCTTC. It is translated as CASSLADRTGDNEQFF.

The CDR3 region is CASSKRTSRYEQYF. Written as DNA, the CDR3 is TGTGCCAGTAGTAAGCGGACTAGCAGGTACGAGCAGTACTTC. The genes are TRBV19 and TRBJ2-7, with TRBD2 matching over 8 bases. The germline gives CDR1 LNHDA, CDR2 SQIVND (reference sequence). V shed 4 bases and J 4 bases; nucleotides not matched to a gene: 6. This CDR3 spans 14 amino acids.

The CDR3 DNA reads as TGCGCCAGCAGCTTGAACTCAGGGGAGAACACTGAAGCTTTCTTT. Encoded protein: CASSLNSGENTEAFF. The rearrangement uses TRBV5-1 and TRBJ1-1, with a possible D match to TRBD1 (6 bases). Trimming cost V 1 base and J 1 base, with 11 bases left between them. This CDR3 is built from 15 residues. The germline CDR1 and CDR2 sequences are SGHRS and YFSETQ.

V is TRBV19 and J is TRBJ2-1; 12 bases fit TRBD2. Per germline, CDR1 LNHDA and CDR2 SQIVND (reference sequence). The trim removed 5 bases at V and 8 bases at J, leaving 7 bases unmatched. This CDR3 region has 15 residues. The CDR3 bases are TGTGCCAGTAGTGACCCTAGCGGGGGGGCCCATGAGCAGTTCTTC. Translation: CASSDPSGGAHEQFF. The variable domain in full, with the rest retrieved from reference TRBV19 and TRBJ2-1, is DGGITQSPKYLFRKEGQNVTLSCEQNLNHDAMYWYRQDPGQGLRLIYYSQIVNDFQKGDIAEGYSVSREKKESFPLTVTSAQKNPTAFYLCASSDPSGGAHEQFFGPGTRLTVL.

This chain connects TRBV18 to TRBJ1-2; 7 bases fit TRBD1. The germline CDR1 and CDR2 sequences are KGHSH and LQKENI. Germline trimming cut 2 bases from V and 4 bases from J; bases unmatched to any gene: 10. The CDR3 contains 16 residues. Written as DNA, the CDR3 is TGTGCCAGCTCACCATCAAGACAGGGTGACGGCTATGGCTACACCTTC. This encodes CASSPSRQGDGYGYTF.

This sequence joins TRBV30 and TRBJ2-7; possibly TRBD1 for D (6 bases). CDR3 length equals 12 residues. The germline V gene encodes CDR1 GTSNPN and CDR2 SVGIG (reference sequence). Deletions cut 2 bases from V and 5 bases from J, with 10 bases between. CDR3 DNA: TGTGCCTGGAGTAGGGGGTCCAACGAGCAGTACTTC. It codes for CAWSRGSNEQYF.

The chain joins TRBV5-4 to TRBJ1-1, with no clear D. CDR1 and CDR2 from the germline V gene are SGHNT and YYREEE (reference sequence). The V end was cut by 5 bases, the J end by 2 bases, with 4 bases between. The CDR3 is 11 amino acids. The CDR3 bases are TGTGCCAGCAGTTTAAACACTGAAGCTTTCTTT. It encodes CASSLNTEAFF.

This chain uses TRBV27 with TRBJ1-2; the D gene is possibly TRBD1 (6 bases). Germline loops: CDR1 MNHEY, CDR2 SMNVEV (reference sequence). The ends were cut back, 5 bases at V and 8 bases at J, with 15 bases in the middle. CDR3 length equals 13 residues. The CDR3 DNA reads TGTGCCAGCAGTACACGGGGGGCTATAGGCTACACCTTC. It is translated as CASSTRGAIGYTF.

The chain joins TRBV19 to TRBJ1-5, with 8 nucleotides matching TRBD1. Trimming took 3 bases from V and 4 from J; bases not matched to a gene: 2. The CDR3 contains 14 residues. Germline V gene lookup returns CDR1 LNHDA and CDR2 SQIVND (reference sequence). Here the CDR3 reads CASSIWTGNQPQHF. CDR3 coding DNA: TGTGCCAGTAGTATTTGGACAGGGAATCAGCCCCAGCATTTT.

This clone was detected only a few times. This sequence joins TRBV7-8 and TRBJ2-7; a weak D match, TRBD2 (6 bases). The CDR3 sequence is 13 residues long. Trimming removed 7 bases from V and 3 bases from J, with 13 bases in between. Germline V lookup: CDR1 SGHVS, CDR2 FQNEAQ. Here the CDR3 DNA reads TGTGCCAGCACCCCGGGACTTCTCTACGAGCAGTACTTC. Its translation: CASTPGLLYEQYF.

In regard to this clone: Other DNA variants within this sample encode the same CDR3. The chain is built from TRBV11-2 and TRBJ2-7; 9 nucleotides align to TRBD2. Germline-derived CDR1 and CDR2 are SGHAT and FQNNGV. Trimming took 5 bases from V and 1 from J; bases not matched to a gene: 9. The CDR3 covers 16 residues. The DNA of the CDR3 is TGTGCCAGCAGCCGTCTACCGGGACTAGCATCCTACGAGCAGTACTTC. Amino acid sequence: CASSRLPGLASYEQYF.

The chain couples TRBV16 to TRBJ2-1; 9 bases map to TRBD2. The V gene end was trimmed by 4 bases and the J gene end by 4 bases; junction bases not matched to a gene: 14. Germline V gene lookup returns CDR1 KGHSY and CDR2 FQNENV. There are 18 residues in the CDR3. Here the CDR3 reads CASSRGATGTSSYNEQFF. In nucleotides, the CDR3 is TGTGCCAGCAGCCGAGGAGCTACCGGGACTAGCTCTTACAATGAGCAGTTCTTC.

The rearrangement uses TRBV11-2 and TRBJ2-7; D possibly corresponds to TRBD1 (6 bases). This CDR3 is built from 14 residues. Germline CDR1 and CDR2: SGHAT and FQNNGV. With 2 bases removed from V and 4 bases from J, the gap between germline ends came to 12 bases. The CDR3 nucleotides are TGTGCCAGCAGCTTAAGTACACAGGGATACGAGCAGTACTTC. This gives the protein CASSLSTQGYEQYF. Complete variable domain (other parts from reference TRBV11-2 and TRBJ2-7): EAGVAQSPRYKIIEKRQSVAFWCNPISGHATLYWYQQILGQGPKLLIQFQNNGVVDDSQLPKDRFSAERLKGVDSTLKIQPAKLEDSAVYLCASSLSTQGYEQYFGPGTRLTVT.

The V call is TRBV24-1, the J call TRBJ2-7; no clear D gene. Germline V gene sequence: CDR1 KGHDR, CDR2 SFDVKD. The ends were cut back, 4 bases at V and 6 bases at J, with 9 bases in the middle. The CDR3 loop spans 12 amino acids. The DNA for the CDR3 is TGTGCCACCAGTGAACGGGTCGGCGAGCAGTACTTC. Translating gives CATSERVGEQYF.

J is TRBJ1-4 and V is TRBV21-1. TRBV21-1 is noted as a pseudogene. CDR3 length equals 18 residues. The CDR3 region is CASNVLLEGVREGEKLFF. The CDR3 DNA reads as TGTGCCAGCAACGTATTGTTGGAGGGTGTCAGGGAGGGAGAAAAACTGTTTTTT.

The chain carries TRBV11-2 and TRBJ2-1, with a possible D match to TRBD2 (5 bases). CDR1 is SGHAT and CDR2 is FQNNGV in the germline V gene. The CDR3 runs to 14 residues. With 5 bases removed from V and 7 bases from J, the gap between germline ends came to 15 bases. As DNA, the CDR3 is TGTGCCAGCAGCCTAGGAGGCAGCTCGAATGAGCAGTTCTTC. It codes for CASSLGGSSNEQFF.

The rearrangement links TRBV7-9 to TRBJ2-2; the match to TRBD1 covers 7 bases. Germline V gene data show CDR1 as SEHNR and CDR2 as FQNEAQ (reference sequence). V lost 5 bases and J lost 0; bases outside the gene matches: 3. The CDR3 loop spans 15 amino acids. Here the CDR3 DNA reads TGTGCCAGCAGCGCCGGGACAGCGAACACCGGGGAGCTGTTTTTT. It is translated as CASSAGTANTGELFF.

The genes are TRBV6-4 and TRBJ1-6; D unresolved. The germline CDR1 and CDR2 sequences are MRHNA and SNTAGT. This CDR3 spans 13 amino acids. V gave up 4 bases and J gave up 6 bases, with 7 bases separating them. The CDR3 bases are TGTGCCAGCAGTGTTAACACTAATTCACCCCTCCACTTT. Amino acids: CASSVNTNSPLHF.

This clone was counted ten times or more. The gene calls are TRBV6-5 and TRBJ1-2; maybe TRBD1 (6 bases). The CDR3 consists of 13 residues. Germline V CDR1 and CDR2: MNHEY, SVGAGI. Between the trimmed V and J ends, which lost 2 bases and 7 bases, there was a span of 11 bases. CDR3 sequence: CASSYQGRVGYTF. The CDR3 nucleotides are TGTGCCAGCAGTTACCAGGGGCGAGTTGGCTACACCTTC.